This TCR beta chain appears in the sequencing data of a study of T-cell memory formation after mild COVID-19 (dated by TCRdb to the early 2020s). About the investigation overall: TCR sequence clusters from the two donors were largely donor specific. T-cell clones expanding and contracting after mild COVID-19 in a couple of donors were tracked by longitudinal TCRalpha and TCRbeta repertoire sequencing. Two young, previously healthy adult volunteers made up the cohort, one male and one female.

PBMCs were isolated by Ficoll-Paque density gradient centrifugation. This clonotype was detected many times. What this receptor recognizes is not known. No qualities accompany the bases; no much larger clone lies one base away. The run used an Illumina NovaSeq 6000. Using 5'RACE with constant-segment primers, TCRalpha and TCRbeta cDNA libraries were constructed, with sample barcodes and unique molecular identifiers added in the process. Trizol reagent was used to extract RNA from every sample. Library amplification was performed in two PCR steps, and a second sample barcode and Illumina TruSeq adapters were introduced in the second step. Sequencing of libraries was performed on an Illumina NovaSeq with 2 x 150 bp paired-end reads. The authors' pipeline ran thus. With migec v1.2.7, reads were demultiplexed and then collapsed into UMI-guided consensus sequences. With mixcr v2.1.11, UMI consensuses were aligned to TRA and TRB V and J templates and assembled into clonotypes. A clonotype was counted as expanded or contracted only when both edgeR and NoisET called the clonotype significant, with the noise models trained on biological replicates. edgeR calls used a false discovery rate-adjusted p below 0.01 and a log2 fold-change threshold of 1. As an exploratory analysis of dynamics, max-normalized trajectories of the 1000 most abundant clonotypes were examined by PCA with hierarchical clustering. Each responding clone was given a CD4 or CD8 phenotype based on the CD4+ and CD8+ repertoires, which had been sequenced separately. Starting from the raw public reads, TCRdb applied fastp trimming at Q25, assembled clones with MiXCR and retained in-frame beta chains. CDR3 protein duplicates are merged, each entry listing the most common genes and DNA. Clone size and V and J calls follow TCRdb, not the original study. The sample table records hundreds of thousands of distinct CDR3 sequences; 24% of these occur just once. The ten most abundant clones make up about 8.7% of the sample.

Broader findings and caveats from the paper: Contracting CD4+ clones turned up mainly in the CM and EM memory subsets, whereas EMRA was where CD8+ clones were enriched. From day 15 to 85, contracting clones showed balanced CD4/CD8 phenotypes, whereas a second wave of clones that expanded from day 15 to 37 leaned towards CD4+. SARS-CoV-2 specificity of the second-wave clones peaking on day 37 was not confirmed. The detection of some responding clones in pre-infection memory suggests that pre-existing cross-reactive memory T cells joined the SARS-CoV-2 response. The study covered only a couple of mild cases, and larger cohorts including severe cases with pre-infection samples were considered necessary.

From V the trimming removes 3 bases and from J it removes 4 bases, while the gene matches leave 2 bases of the junction unaccounted for. There are 14 amino acids in the CDR3, from cysteine to phenylalanine inclusive. CDR3 DNA is the only sequence kept; it has 42 bases, read in frame from the first base. The sequence was collected from an adult woman who had mild COVID-19 (a few samples of this study predate the infection). The sample titles of this study are shuffled in the database, so cell type and time point are left out; the donor was told from shared clones. The specimen sequenced was PBMCs or a T cell subset sorted from them (not recorded which). This sequence uses TRBV12-3 or TRBV12-4 and TRBJ1-1, with 10 central nucleotides matching TRBD1. The CDR3 has the sequence CASSLGQGSTEAFF. At the DNA level, the sequence is TGTGCCAGCAGTTTGGGACAGGGGAGCACTGAAGCTTTCTTT.